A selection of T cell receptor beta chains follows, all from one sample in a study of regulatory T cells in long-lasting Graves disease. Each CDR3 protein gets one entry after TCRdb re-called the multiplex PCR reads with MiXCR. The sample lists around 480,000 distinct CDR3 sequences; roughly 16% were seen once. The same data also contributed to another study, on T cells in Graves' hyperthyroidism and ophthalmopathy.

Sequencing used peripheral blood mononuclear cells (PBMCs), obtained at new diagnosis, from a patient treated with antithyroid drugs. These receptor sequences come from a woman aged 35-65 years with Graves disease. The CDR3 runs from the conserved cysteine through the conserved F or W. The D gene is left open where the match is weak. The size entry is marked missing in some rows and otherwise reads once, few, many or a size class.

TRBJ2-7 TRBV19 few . TGTGCCAGTAAGCCGACAAGGAGCTCCTACGAGCAGTACTTC CASKPTRSSYEQYF
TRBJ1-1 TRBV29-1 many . TGCAGCCTAACACGCGCCAGGGTAGGGAGCACTGAAGCTTTCTTT CSLTRARVGSTEAFF
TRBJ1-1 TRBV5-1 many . TGCGCCAGCAGCCCCGGTAGGCATGAAGCTTTCTTT CASSPGRHEAFF
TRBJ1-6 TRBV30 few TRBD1 TGTGCCTGGACGGGACAGGATAATTCACCCCTCCACTTT CAWTGQDNSPLHF
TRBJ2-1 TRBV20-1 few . TGCAGTGCTAGAGAAGGATTCGGTTACAATGAGCAGTTCTTC CSAREGFGYNEQFF
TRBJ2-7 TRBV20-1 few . TGCAGTGCTTACCGGGACAACTACGAGCAGTACTTC CSAYRDNYEQYF
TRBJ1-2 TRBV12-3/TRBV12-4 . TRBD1 TGTGCCAGCACCTCGAGACAGGGTCGAAGCTTAGGTGGCTACACCTTC CASTSRQGRSLGGYTF
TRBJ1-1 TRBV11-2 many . TGTGCCAGCATCCACCTCGGAACTGAAGCTTTCTTT CASIHLGTEAFF
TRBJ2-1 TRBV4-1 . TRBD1 TGCGCCAGCAGCCTAGGGACAGGGAATCGTGAGCAGTTCTTC CASSLGTGNREQFF
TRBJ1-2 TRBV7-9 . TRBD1 TGTGCCAGCAGCCGATCTACAGGGGGCGTCGATGGCTACACCTTC CASSRSTGGVDGYTF
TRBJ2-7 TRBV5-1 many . TGCGCCAGCAGCTTGGATATACAGAGCTACGAGCAGTACTTC CASSLDIQSYEQYF
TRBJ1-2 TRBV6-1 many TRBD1 TGTGCCAGCAGCGATCTGCAGGGACAGGGGAATGGCTACACCTTC CASSDLQGQGNGYTF
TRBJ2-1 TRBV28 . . TGTGCCAGCAGTTTCCCCCCGACAACAGCGGCGCCCTACAATGAGCAGTTCTTC CASSFPPTTAAPYNEQFF
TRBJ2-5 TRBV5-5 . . TGTGCCAGCAGCTTAGGGTGTGGGGGGACCCAGTACTTC CASSLGCGGTQYF
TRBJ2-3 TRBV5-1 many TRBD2 TGTGCCAGCAGTCTAGCGGGGGGCACAGATACGCAGTATTTT CASSLAGGTDTQYF
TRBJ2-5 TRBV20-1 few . TGCAGTGCTAGCCCACGGGTCCAAGAGACCCAGTACTTC CSASPRVQETQYF
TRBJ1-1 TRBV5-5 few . TGTGCCAGCAGCTTGCCGGGTCGGATTGAAGCTTTCTTT CASSLPGRIEAFF